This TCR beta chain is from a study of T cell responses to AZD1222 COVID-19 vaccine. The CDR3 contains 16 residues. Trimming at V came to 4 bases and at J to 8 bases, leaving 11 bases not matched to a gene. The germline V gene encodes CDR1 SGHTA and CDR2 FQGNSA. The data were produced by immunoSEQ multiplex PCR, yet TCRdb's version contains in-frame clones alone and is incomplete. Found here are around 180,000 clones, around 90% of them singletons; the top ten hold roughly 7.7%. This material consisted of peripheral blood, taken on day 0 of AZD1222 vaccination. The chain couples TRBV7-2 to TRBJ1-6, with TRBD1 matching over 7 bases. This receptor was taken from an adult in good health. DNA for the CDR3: TGTGCCAGCAGCTATAGTCCCCGGGACAGCCATTCACCCCTCCACTTT. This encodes CASSYSPRDSHSPLHF.